This T cell receptor beta chain appears in the sequencing data of a study of Tregs in tolerant kidney transplant recipients. Study observations and caveats: This study did not directly address biological reproducibility.

The repertoire was sequenced with immunoSEQ multiplex PCR; TCRdb's copy has only in-frame clones and lacks some. Here the sample spans tens of thousands of clones, around 90% being singletons. Trimming removed 0 bases from V and 7 bases from J; junction bases left unmatched: 11. Germline V gene data show CDR1 as MDHEN and CDR2 as SYDVKM. The CDR3 is made up of 16 amino acids. Unstimulated Tregs (CD4+CD25+CD127-) and CD4+CD25- non-Tregs were sorted from PBMCs. Concerning this clone: Antigen specificity is unknown.

The chain employs TRBV28 and TRBJ1-2; TRBD1 agrees at 7 bases. The clonotype originates from a human donor who received a combined kidney and bone marrow transplant. Sequencing was performed on Tregs from blood, taken before the transplant. The DNA for the CDR3 is TGTGCCAGCAGTTTATGGATTCCAGGGACAGCGGGTGGCTACACCTTC. Protein: CASSLWIPGTAGGYTF.